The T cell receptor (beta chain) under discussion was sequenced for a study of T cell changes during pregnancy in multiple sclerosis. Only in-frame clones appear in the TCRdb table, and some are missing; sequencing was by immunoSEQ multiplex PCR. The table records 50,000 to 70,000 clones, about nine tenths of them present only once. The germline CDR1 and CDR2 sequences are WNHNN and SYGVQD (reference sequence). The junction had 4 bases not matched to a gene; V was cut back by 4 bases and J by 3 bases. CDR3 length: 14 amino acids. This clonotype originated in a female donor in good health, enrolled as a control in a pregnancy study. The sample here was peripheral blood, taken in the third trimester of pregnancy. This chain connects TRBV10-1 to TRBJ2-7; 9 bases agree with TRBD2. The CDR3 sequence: CASSGGLANYEQYF. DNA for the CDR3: TGCGCCAGCAGTGGTGGACTAGCGAACTACGAGCAGTACTTC.